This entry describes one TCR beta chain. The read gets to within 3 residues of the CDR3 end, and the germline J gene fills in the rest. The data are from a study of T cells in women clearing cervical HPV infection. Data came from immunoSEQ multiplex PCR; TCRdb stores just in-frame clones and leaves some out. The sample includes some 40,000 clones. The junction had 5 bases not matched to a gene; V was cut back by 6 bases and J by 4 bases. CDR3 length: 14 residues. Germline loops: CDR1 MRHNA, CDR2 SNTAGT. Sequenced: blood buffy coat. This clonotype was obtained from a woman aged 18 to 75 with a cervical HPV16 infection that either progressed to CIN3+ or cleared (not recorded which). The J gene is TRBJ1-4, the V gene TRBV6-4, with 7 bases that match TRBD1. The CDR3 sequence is CASSSGTDNEKLFF. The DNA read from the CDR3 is TGTGCCAGCAGCTCCGGGACAGATAATGAAAAA.